The 7 T cell receptor beta chains given below trace back to one sample, sequenced in a study of Ad26.COV2.S vaccination and SARS-CoV-2 variants. Only in-frame clones appear in the TCRdb table, and some are missing; sequencing was by immunoSEQ multiplex PCR. The repertoire holds about 370,000 clones, over 75% seen once, with 1.9% in the top ten. The treatment here: some 20 received Ad26.COV2.S at low or high dose, single or two shots; roughly 5 received placebo; per-sample allocation not given. Sampling occurred on day 63 after the first vaccine or placebo injection. The source was peripheral blood, collected in a trial of Ad26.COV2.S vaccine versus placebo. These receptors were collected from a person aged 18-65 years who received the Ad26.COV2.S COVID-19 vaccine or a placebo.

The rearrangement uses TRBV28 and TRBJ2-7; 8 bases are shared with TRBD1. Germline trimming cut 5 bases from V and 6 bases from J; bases unmatched to any gene: 6. CDR1 and CDR2 (germline): MDHEN, SYDVKM. The CDR3 is 13 amino acids. Here the CDR3 DNA reads TGTGCCAGCAGTCCGAACGACAGGGGCGAGCAGTACTTC. Protein: CASSPNDRGEQYF.

This clone was counted between two and nine times. This chain links TRBV5-1 with TRBJ2-1, with D possibly matching TRBD1 (5 bases). Germline V gene sequence: CDR1 SGHRS, CDR2 YFSETQ. V was pared by 2 bases and J by 5 bases, with 11 bases between. CDR3 size: 14 residues. CDR3 nucleotides: TGCGCCAGCAGCTTTAAAGGGGCCAACAATGAGCAGTTCTTC. It codes for CASSFKGANNEQFF.

The chain has TRBV4-1 and TRBJ2-1; D possibly corresponds to TRBD2 (6 bases). Trimming pared 0 bases from V and 7 bases from J, leaving 13 bases between. The CDR3 totals 15 residues. CDR1 is MGHRA, CDR2 YSYEKL, per germline. CDR3 loop: CASSQDPGVGNEQFF. CDR3 DNA sequence: TGCGCCAGCAGCCAAGATCCGGGAGTGGGGAATGAGCAGTTCTTC.

This clone is a singleton in its sample. At the DNA level, this CDR3 is encoded by other sequences in the same sample as well. The rearrangement uses TRBV12-3 or TRBV12-4 and TRBJ2-2; D gene uncertain. Trimming took 3 bases from V and 7 from J, leaving 3 bases between them. The CDR3 sequence is 11 residues long. CDR3 sequence (DNA): TGTGCCAGCAGTTTCTTCGGGGAGCTGTTTTTT. Amino acid sequence: CASSFFGELFF.

The chain has TRBV5-1 and TRBJ2-3, with 8 bases lining up with TRBD1. Germline assignment: CDR1 SGHRS and CDR2 YFSETQ. V lost 0 bases and J lost 0; bases outside the gene matches: 0. CDR3 length equals 15 residues. CDR3 nucleotide sequence: TGCGCCAGCAGCTTGGGGGACAGGAGCACAGATACGCAGTATTTT. Its protein is CASSLGDRSTDTQYF.

The CDR3 nucleotides are TGTGCCAGCAGCTCCTCGACTAGCGGGAGTACAGATACGCAGTATTTT. Protein: CASSSSTSGSTDTQYF. V gene TRBV6-4 combines with J gene TRBJ2-3; 12 positions match TRBD2. Germline lookup yields CDR1 MRHNA and CDR2 SNTAGT. CDR3 size: 16 residues. V shed 6 bases and J 3 bases; nucleotides not matched to a gene: 7.

The CDR3 coding sequence is TGCGCCAGCAGACAGGCGGGGAATGAGCAGTTCTTC. This encodes CASRQAGNEQFF. This chain connects TRBV10-2 to TRBJ2-1; perhaps TRBD2 as D (6 bases). CDR3 length: 12 amino acids. From germline, CDR1 is WSHSY and CDR2 SAAADI. V dropped 6 bases and J dropped 7 bases, with 10 bases sitting between them.